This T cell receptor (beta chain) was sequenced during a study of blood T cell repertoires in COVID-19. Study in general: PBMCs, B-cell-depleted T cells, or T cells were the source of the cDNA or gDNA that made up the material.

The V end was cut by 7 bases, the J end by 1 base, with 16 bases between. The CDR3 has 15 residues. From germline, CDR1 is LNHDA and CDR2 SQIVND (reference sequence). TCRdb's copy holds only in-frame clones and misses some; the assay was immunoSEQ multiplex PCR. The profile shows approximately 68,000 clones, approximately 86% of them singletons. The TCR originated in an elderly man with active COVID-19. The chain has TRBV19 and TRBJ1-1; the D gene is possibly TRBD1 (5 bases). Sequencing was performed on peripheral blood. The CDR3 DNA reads TGTGCCAGTACCCGAACAGGCCCGGGGAACACTGAAGCTTTCTTT. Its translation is CASTRTGPGNTEAFF.